These T cell receptor beta chains were read from a single sample in a study of post-analysis software for immune sequencing data. TCRdb re-analysed the PCR reads in MiXCR, keeping a single row per CDR3 protein. The sample yields roughly 200,000 distinct CDR3 sequences, 25% to 30% seen once. The sequencing sample was made of blood. These receptors were collected from a girl under 18 with multiple sclerosis. The CDR3 runs from the conserved cysteine through the conserved F or W. Fields, in order: V gene, J gene, D gene, CDR3 protein. D genes are given only for firm matches.

v_gene: TRBV7-9; j_gene: TRBJ2-5; d_gene: -; CDR3aa: CASSLVVGKETQYF
v_gene: TRBV28; j_gene: TRBJ2-7; d_gene: TRBD1; CDR3aa: CASSTPDRGDAYEQYF
v_gene: TRBV29-1; j_gene: TRBJ2-1; d_gene: -; CDR3aa: CSVERTLERNEQFF
v_gene: TRBV20-1; j_gene: TRBJ2-1; d_gene: TRBD2; CDR3aa: CSADSGSLVGNEQFF
v_gene: TRBV20-1; j_gene: TRBJ2-3; d_gene: -; CDR3aa: CSARDPAAEGTDTQYF
v_gene: TRBV3-1; j_gene: TRBJ2-1; d_gene: -; CDR3aa: CASSQDRAAEQFF
v_gene: TRBV4-1; j_gene: TRBJ2-2; d_gene: -; CDR3aa: CASSQDPLNTGELFF
v_gene: TRBV28; j_gene: TRBJ2-5; d_gene: TRBD2; CDR3aa: CASSWDYRQYF
v_gene: TRBV20-1; j_gene: TRBJ1-2; d_gene: TRBD1; CDR3aa: CSARDRGTVIYGYTF
v_gene: TRBV7-2; j_gene: TRBJ2-5; d_gene: -; CDR3aa: CASSLVAKRSETQYF
v_gene: TRBV18; j_gene: TRBJ1-4; d_gene: -; CDR3aa: CASSPTGGIANEKLFF
v_gene: TRBV28; j_gene: TRBJ2-6; d_gene: -; CDR3aa: CASSTLGGVRAGANVLTF
v_gene: TRBV20-1; j_gene: TRBJ2-7; d_gene: -; CDR3aa: CSASSVYEQYF
v_gene: TRBV5-1; j_gene: TRBJ1-1; d_gene: TRBD1; CDR3aa: CATAHGDREGTEAFF
v_gene: TRBV5-1; j_gene: TRBJ1-1; d_gene: TRBD1; CDR3aa: CASSSRQGSNTEAFF
v_gene: TRBV18; j_gene: TRBJ2-5; d_gene: -; CDR3aa: CASSPQGGEETQYF
v_gene: TRBV4-3; j_gene: TRBJ1-2; d_gene: -; CDR3aa: CASSPDILGSGQGDGYTF
v_gene: TRBV20-1; j_gene: TRBJ1-2; d_gene: TRBD1; CDR3aa: CSARDGTGGYGYTF
v_gene: TRBV2; j_gene: TRBJ2-3; d_gene: TRBD1; CDR3aa: CASSEAPQGAGDTQYF
v_gene: TRBV5-1; j_gene: TRBJ2-1; d_gene: -; CDR3aa: CASSLTSGGSYNEQFF
v_gene: TRBV4-2; j_gene: TRBJ2-3; d_gene: -; CDR3aa: CASSHDPGSTDTQYF
v_gene: TRBV20-1; j_gene: TRBJ1-6; d_gene: TRBD1; CDR3aa: CSARGDRSSYNSPLHF
v_gene: TRBV20-1; j_gene: TRBJ2-1; d_gene: TRBD2; CDR3aa: CSASGWTGGDYNEQFF
v_gene: TRBV20-1; j_gene: TRBJ2-1; d_gene: TRBD2; CDR3aa: CSAARSGGGKVNEQFF
v_gene: TRBV20-1; j_gene: TRBJ2-4; d_gene: TRBD1; CDR3aa: CSARGQSYHEQHF
v_gene: TRBV7-9; j_gene: TRBJ1-5; d_gene: TRBD1; CDR3aa: CASSRTGSGQPQHF
v_gene: TRBV6-2/TRBV6-3; j_gene: TRBJ2-5; d_gene: TRBD2; CDR3aa: CASLRGTAGDFQETQYF
v_gene: TRBV6-1; j_gene: TRBJ2-7; d_gene: -; CDR3aa: CASSERLYEQYF
v_gene: TRBV5-5; j_gene: TRBJ2-1; d_gene: -; CDR3aa: CASSLVNLQIQQFF
v_gene: TRBV5-1; j_gene: TRBJ1-2; d_gene: -; CDR3aa: CASSLAPGNGYTF
v_gene: TRBV4-2; j_gene: TRBJ1-2; d_gene: -; CDR3aa: CASSQGGSNFDGYTF
v_gene: TRBV7-2; j_gene: TRBJ1-5; d_gene: -; CDR3aa: CASSLSRAGNQPQHF
v_gene: TRBV10-2; j_gene: TRBJ2-3; d_gene: TRBD1; CDR3aa: CASSEFPPGQGMDTQYF
v_gene: TRBV12-3/TRBV12-4; j_gene: TRBJ2-1; d_gene: TRBD2; CDR3aa: CVSSPAGEPLGNEQFF
v_gene: TRBV27; j_gene: TRBJ1-5; d_gene: -; CDR3aa: CASSLRDSNQPQHF
v_gene: TRBV7-2; j_gene: TRBJ2-1; d_gene: TRBD1; CDR3aa: CASSFQSTGGNEQFF
v_gene: TRBV5-1; j_gene: TRBJ2-5; d_gene: TRBD2; CDR3aa: CASSLVGTSGRQETQYF
v_gene: TRBV12-3/TRBV12-4; j_gene: TRBJ2-7; d_gene: TRBD2; CDR3aa: CASSLLSGRHEQYF
v_gene: TRBV5-1; j_gene: TRBJ2-1; d_gene: -; CDR3aa: CASSLDAGSYNEQFF
v_gene: TRBV29-1; j_gene: TRBJ2-5; d_gene: -; CDR3aa: CSVEAHQETQYF
v_gene: TRBV10-3; j_gene: TRBJ1-2; d_gene: -; CDR3aa: CAISESIAADYGYTF
v_gene: TRBV3-1; j_gene: TRBJ2-5; d_gene: -; CDR3aa: CASSQGRHSSSYEQYF
v_gene: TRBV5-1; j_gene: TRBJ2-3; d_gene: -; CDR3aa: CASSFVSGDTQYF
v_gene: TRBV5-6; j_gene: TRBJ2-5; d_gene: -; CDR3aa: CASSPRRLGMGETQYF
v_gene: TRBV6-2/TRBV6-3; j_gene: TRBJ2-2; d_gene: -; CDR3aa: CASARVNTGELFF
v_gene: TRBV20-1; j_gene: TRBJ2-7; d_gene: -; CDR3aa: CSARGRRRPSSYEQYF
v_gene: TRBV7-2; j_gene: TRBJ1-5; d_gene: TRBD1; CDR3aa: CASSSQGAGQPQHF
v_gene: TRBV7-9; j_gene: -; d_gene: TRBD1; CDR3aa: CASSPGDRDGGEQFF
v_gene: TRBV20-1; j_gene: TRBJ2-3; d_gene: -; CDR3aa: CSGEAPSTDTQYF
v_gene: TRBV7-2; j_gene: TRBJ2-1; d_gene: -; CDR3aa: CASSFVAYNEQFF
v_gene: TRBV6-6; j_gene: TRBJ1-1; d_gene: -; CDR3aa: CASSYSMLQRNTEAFF
v_gene: TRBV29-1; j_gene: TRBJ1-4; d_gene: -; CDR3aa: CSVSDSGEKLFF
v_gene: TRBV18; j_gene: TRBJ1-5; d_gene: -; CDR3aa: CASSPQGNNQPQHF
v_gene: TRBV20-1; j_gene: TRBJ2-5; d_gene: -; CDR3aa: CSAPTDAGAQETQYF
v_gene: TRBV5-1; j_gene: TRBJ1-6; d_gene: TRBD1; CDR3aa: CASSNRDRGALHF
v_gene: TRBV5-1; j_gene: TRBJ2-1; d_gene: -; CDR3aa: CASSLVGRGYNEQFF
v_gene: TRBV9; j_gene: TRBJ1-2; d_gene: -; CDR3aa: CASSVGLPANYGYTF
v_gene: TRBV5-1; j_gene: TRBJ1-1; d_gene: -; CDR3aa: CASSSQGPPTNTEAFF
v_gene: TRBV12-3/TRBV12-4; j_gene: TRBJ2-5; d_gene: -; CDR3aa: CASSLGTVGGAETQYF